Below, one TCR beta chain is given with its context. This clone was picked up one time. The target of this receptor is not known. No per-base quality is available; no much larger clone lies one base away. The Qiagen DNeasy kit was used to extract genomic DNA both from unsorted PBMCs and from the negatively selected CD4+ and CD8+ fractions. TCR beta CDR3 regions were subjected to amplification by immunoSEQ multiplex PCR with primers that anneal to V and J segments. A synthetic immune receptor repertoire was used to minimize amplification bias, and remaining bias was computationally removed after sequencing. The paper's data handling went like this. Custom Python scripts were used to quantify repertoire diversity as the Shannon entropy index. Unsorted, CD4+ and CD8+ repertoires were analyzed separately, except in combined analyses where CD4+ and CD8+ sequences were merged in silico. Clonal expansion was defined as a frequency increase of at least 2-fold after treatment compared with C1D1, and clones undetected at baseline were assigned a pseudocount of 0.5. Singleton clones were defined as clones with 0 or 1 copy at C1D1, and non-singleton clones were defined as clones with 2 or more copies. Clones expanded in unsorted samples were labelled as CD4+, CD8+ or unknown by matching protein sequences in sorted samples from the same patient. Wilcoxon tests were applied to paired samples to test diversity changes from C1D1 to C4D1. The table comes from immuneACCESS by way of TCRdb, which keeps in-frame sequences with V and J called. Part of the clones is missing from these tables; in studies checked, under half for an unresolved V gene and the rest for unknown reasons. V and J calls and clone size are as listed in that table; D and trimming were resolved from the DNA. The sample table contains tens of thousands of clones; only one count was recorded for over 75% of them. Of the sample, under 3.5% is held by the ten largest clones.

The CDR3 numbers 15 residues from cysteine through phenylalanine. This entry keeps only the CDR3 DNA: 45 bases, framed from base 1. A distance of 15 bases separates the germline ends of V and J, which lose 5 bases and 4 bases respectively. The germline V gene encodes CDR1 MNHEY and CDR2 SVGAGI. This record comes from a study of PD-1 blockade in classical Hodgkin lymphoma (dated by TCRdb to 2018 to 2021). For the study in its entirety: Nivolumab dosing was 3 mg/kg intravenously every 2 weeks, continuing until either disease progression or unacceptable toxicity. The study used TCR beta sequencing and CyTOF to define a peripheral blood immune signature of response to PD-1 blockade in classical Hodgkin lymphoma. The paper as a whole reports these results and caveats: Trial patients achieving complete response had baseline diversity similar to newly diagnosed patients, whereas partial responders and progressors had significantly lower diversity. Lower diversity was seen in patients whose nivolumab began less than 1 year after ASCT, and these patients were left out of later analyses so that immune reconstitution would not confound the results. Baseline TCR diversity was reported as lower in newly diagnosed patients than in healthy donors, and lower still in relapsed/refractory patients. The study was limited to a single clinical trial cohort, and causes of repertoire differences, possibly disease activity or prior therapy, remained undefined. CD4+ but not CD8+ TCR diversity rose significantly by C4D1 (p=0.0027 vs p=0.16), most apparent in complete responders (p=0.02).

The sample's time point, from its label and the paper: cycle 4 day 1 (C4D1), after more than five weeks of nivolumab. All trial patients had relapsed after autologous stem cell transplantation, with cohorts A, B and C differing in prior brentuximab vedotin exposure. A total of roughly 57 patients with relapsed/refractory classical Hodgkin lymphoma made up the trial cohort, and each patient's best overall response was complete response, partial response or progressive disease. Trial patients were treated with single-agent nivolumab in the multi-cohort phase II CheckMate 205 trial. An independent review committee assessed best overall response using the 2007 International Working Group response criteria. Trial PBMCs were collected just before the start of nivolumab (C1D1) and during therapy at cycle 2 day 1 and cycle 4 day 1. Peripheral blood was collected in 8 mL Vacutainer Cell Preparation Tubes, from which PBMCs were isolated by centrifugation and then cryopreserved.

The source was peripheral blood mononuclear cells (PBMCs), collected before the fourth cycle of nivolumab. This clonotype was sampled from a human donor with classical Hodgkin lymphoma. The rearranged chain carries TRBV6-5 and TRBJ1-5, with a tentative D gene TRBD1 over 5 matching bases. CDR3 protein: CASSTAGGLNQPQHF. The DNA is as follows: TGTGCCAGCAGTACCGCCGGGGGTCTAAATCAGCCCCAGCATTTT.